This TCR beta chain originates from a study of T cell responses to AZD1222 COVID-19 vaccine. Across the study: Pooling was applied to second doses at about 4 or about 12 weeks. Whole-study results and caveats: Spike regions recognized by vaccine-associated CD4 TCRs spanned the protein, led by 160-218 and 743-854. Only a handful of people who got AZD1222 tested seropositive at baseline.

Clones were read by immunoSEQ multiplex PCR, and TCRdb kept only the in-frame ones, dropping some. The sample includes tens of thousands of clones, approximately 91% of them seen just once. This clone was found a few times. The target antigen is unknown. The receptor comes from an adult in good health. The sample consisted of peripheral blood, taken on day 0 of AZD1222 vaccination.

The CDR3 reads CASSQGGANYGYTF. The CDR3 region has the DNA TGTGCCAGCAGCCAAGGTGGGGCTAACTATGGCTACACCTTC. The gene calls are TRBV3-1 (or the pseudogene TRBV3-2) and TRBJ1-2; no clear D. This CDR3 contains 14 residues. Germline CDR1 LGHDT, CDR2 YNNKEL (reference sequence). The V end lost 1 base, the J end lost 0 bases, and 6 bases lay between the germline ends.